This T cell receptor beta chain emerged from a study of graft-versus-host responses after intestinal transplantation. Study as a whole: Anti-thymocyte globulin induction, then tacrolimus and steroids for around 3 years, went to all recipients. General observations from the study: Recipient marrow contained GvH clones, some of which appeared first in ileum or blood.

Germline V CDR1 and CDR2: SGDLS, YYNGEE. The CDR3 is 14 amino acids. V was shortened by 0 bases and J by 3 bases, with 9 bases between the two germline ends. Regarding this clone: Its antigen remains unknown.

Some clones are missing from TCRdb's copy, which holds only in-frame ones; the method was immunoSEQ multiplex PCR. The sample includes about 23,000 clones, roughly nine tenths seen only once; the top ten take just under 2%. The sequencing used PBMCs, collected just over 38 days after intestinal transplant. The TCR originated in a human patient who received an intestinal transplant, so some T cells may come from the graft donor. V gene TRBV9 combines with J gene TRBJ2-5, with D perhaps matching TRBD1 or TRBD2 (5 bases each). The CDR3 sequence: CASSVGDGEETQYF. CDR3 DNA: TGTGCCAGCAGCGTAGGGGACGGGGAAGAGACCCAGTACTTC.